These T cell receptor beta chains were read from a single sample in a study of OX40 agonist ivuxolimab in advanced cancers. Repertoires were generated with immunoSEQ multiplex PCR, while TCRdb's copy carries only in-frame clones and drops some. The sample shows approximately 76,000 clones, roughly 94% of them seen only once. This sample comprised CD4+ or CD8+ T cells sorted from blood, obtained in a trial of the OX40 agonist ivuxolimab. The receptor source for this set is an adult with an advanced solid tumor such as melanoma, head and neck, liver or kidney cancer. Each CDR3 is given with its conserved first and last residue. Fields, in order: clone size, V gene, J gene, D gene, CDR3 protein, CDR3 DNA. D genes are given only for firm matches. Where a row states a size, it is once, few, many or the class of an expanded clone; other rows omit it.

clone size: .
V gene: TRBV5-1
J gene: TRBJ2-1
D gene: .
CDR3 protein: CASSFLALATDEQFF
CDR3 DNA: TGCGCCAGCAGCTTTCTGGCCCTAGCGACCGATGAGCAGTTCTTC

clone size: .
V gene: TRBV13
J gene: TRBJ1-1
D gene: .
CDR3 protein: CASSLGTKGTEAFF
CDR3 DNA: TGTGCCAGCAGCTTAGGGACCAAGGGGACTGAAGCTTTCTTT

clone size: .
V gene: TRBV30
J gene: TRBJ1-5
D gene: .
CDR3 protein: CAWSDQGYGQPQHF
CDR3 DNA: TGTGCCTGGAGTGATCAGGGGTATGGGCAGCCCCAGCATTTT

clone size: .
V gene: TRBV5-1
J gene: TRBJ1-1
D gene: .
CDR3 protein: CASTRGEARFMNTEAFF
CDR3 DNA: TGCGCCAGCACCCGGGGGGAAGCGCGTTTTATGAACACTGAAGCTTTCTTT

clone size: .
V gene: TRBV9
J gene: TRBJ2-1
D gene: TRBD2
CDR3 protein: CASSQGLAGYNEQFF
CDR3 DNA: TGTGCCAGCAGCCAGGGACTAGCGGGGTACAATGAGCAGTTCTTC

clone size: .
V gene: TRBV6-5
J gene: TRBJ2-5
D gene: .
CDR3 protein: CASSPLGTDKETQYF
CDR3 DNA: TGTGCCAGCAGTCCCCTCGGGACTGATAAAGAGACCCAGTACTTC

clone size: .
V gene: TRBV5-6
J gene: TRBJ1-1
D gene: TRBD1
CDR3 protein: CASSEGTGDAFF
CDR3 DNA: TGTGCCAGCAGCGAGGGGACAGGGGACGCTTTCTTT

clone size: once
V gene: TRBV10-2
J gene: TRBJ2-4
D gene: .
CDR3 protein: CASRERGASAKNIQYF
CDR3 DNA: TGCGCCAGCAGAGAAAGGGGGGCTTCGGCCAAAAACATTCAGTACTTC

clone size: .
V gene: TRBV9
J gene: TRBJ2-3
D gene: .
CDR3 protein: CASSVGHSGTDTQYF
CDR3 DNA: TGTGCCAGCAGCGTAGGGCATAGCGGTACAGATACGCAGTATTTT

clone size: .
V gene: TRBV29-1
J gene: TRBJ2-1
D gene: TRBD2
CDR3 protein: CSVDGLAGGGNEQFF
CDR3 DNA: TGCAGCGTTGATGGACTAGCGGGAGGAGGTAATGAGCAGTTCTTC

clone size: .
V gene: TRBV19
J gene: TRBJ2-7
D gene: .
CDR3 protein: CASSAGTSGYEQYF
CDR3 DNA: TGTGCCAGTAGTGCCGGGACATCCGGCTACGAGCAGTACTTC

clone size: .
V gene: TRBV7-8
J gene: TRBJ2-7
D gene: TRBD1
CDR3 protein: CASSLNSGQGLGEQYF
CDR3 DNA: TGTGCCAGCAGCTTAAACTCGGGACAGGGGCTCGGCGAGCAGTACTTC

clone size: .
V gene: TRBV6-1
J gene: TRBJ1-2
D gene: .
CDR3 protein: CASSEGRNYGYTF
CDR3 DNA: TGTGCCAGCAGTGAAGGCAGGAACTATGGCTACACCTTC

clone size: .
V gene: TRBV6-5
J gene: TRBJ2-5
D gene: TRBD1
CDR3 protein: CASSYPGQVETQYF
CDR3 DNA: TGTGCCAGCAGTTACCCCGGACAGGTCGAGACCCAGTACTTC

clone size: .
V gene: TRBV9
J gene: TRBJ2-3
D gene: TRBD2
CDR3 protein: CASSVAGGSTDTQYF
CDR3 DNA: TGTGCCAGCAGCGTAGCGGGAGGGAGCACAGATACGCAGTATTTT

clone size: once
V gene: TRBV6-4
J gene: TRBJ2-1
D gene: .
CDR3 protein: CASSDSEGGNEQFF
CDR3 DNA: TGTGCCAGCAGTGACTCCGAGGGGGGGAATGAGCAGTTCTTC

clone size: .
V gene: TRBV4-3
J gene: TRBJ1-2
D gene: .
CDR3 protein: CASSQGTAYGYTF
CDR3 DNA: TGCGCCAGCAGCCAGGGGACGGCCTATGGCTACACCTTC

clone size: .
V gene: TRBV9
J gene: TRBJ2-1
D gene: TRBD2
CDR3 protein: CASSVAAGRAYNEQFF
CDR3 DNA: TGTGCCAGCAGCGTAGCTGCCGGGAGGGCCTACAATGAGCAGTTCTTC

clone size: .
V gene: TRBV2
J gene: TRBJ2-7
D gene: TRBD2
CDR3 protein: CASFPAGVYSYEQYF
CDR3 DNA: TGTGCCAGTTTTCCAGCGGGGGTATACTCCTACGAGCAGTACTTC

clone size: .
V gene: TRBV7-9
J gene: TRBJ2-4
D gene: .
CDR3 protein: CASANLAKNIQYF
CDR3 DNA: TGTGCCAGCGCTAATTTGGCCAAAAACATTCAGTACTTC

clone size: .
V gene: TRBV27
J gene: TRBJ2-1
D gene: .
CDR3 protein: CASSGSSYNEQFF
CDR3 DNA: TGTGCCAGCTCGGGGAGCTCCTACAATGAGCAGTTCTTC

clone size: once
V gene: TRBV5-6
J gene: TRBJ2-2
D gene: .
CDR3 protein: CASSLAFARAAHTGELFF
CDR3 DNA: TGTGCCAGCAGCTTGGCCTTCGCCAGGGCCGCGCACACCGGGGAGCTGTTTTTT

clone size: .
V gene: TRBV7-8
J gene: TRBJ2-5
D gene: .
CDR3 protein: CASSLVVPISEEQYF
CDR3 DNA: TGTGCCAGCAGCTTAGTGGTCCCCATCTCTGAAGAGCAGTACTTC

clone size: once
V gene: TRBV21-1
J gene: TRBJ1-1
D gene: .
CDR3 protein: CASSKAIAPNTEAFF
CDR3 DNA: TGTGCCAGCAGCAAAGCCATAGCCCCGAACACTGAAGCTTTCTTT

clone size: .
V gene: TRBV9
J gene: TRBJ2-7
D gene: TRBD2
CDR3 protein: CASSVEQLAGMGEQYF
CDR3 DNA: TGTGCCAGCAGCGTAGAGCAACTAGCGGGAATGGGGGAGCAGTACTTC

clone size: .
V gene: TRBV11-3
J gene: TRBJ2-1
D gene: TRBD2
CDR3 protein: CASSLGPGGALDEQFF
CDR3 DNA: TGTGCCAGCAGCTTGGGCCCGGGAGGGGCGTTGGATGAGCAGTTCTTC

clone size: .
V gene: TRBV11-1
J gene: TRBJ2-2
D gene: TRBD2
CDR3 protein: CASSFRSGRTVTNTGELFF
CDR3 DNA: TGTGCCAGCAGCTTCCGAAGCGGGAGGACCGTTACGAACACCGGGGAGCTGTTTTTT

clone size: .
V gene: TRBV28
J gene: TRBJ1-5
D gene: .
CDR3 protein: CASIGGGSNQPQHF
CDR3 DNA: TGTGCCAGCATCGGCGGAGGGAGCAATCAGCCCCAGCATTTT

clone size: .
V gene: TRBV6-5
J gene: TRBJ1-1
D gene: .
CDR3 protein: CASSSGGDTEAFF
CDR3 DNA: TGTGCCAGCAGTTCCGGGGGGGACACTGAAGCTTTCTTT

clone size: .
V gene: TRBV7-6
J gene: TRBJ2-1
D gene: TRBD2
CDR3 protein: CASSSKSGTSVGNEQFF
CDR3 DNA: TGTGCCAGCAGCTCAAAATCCGGGACTAGCGTTGGAAATGAGCAGTTCTTC

clone size: .
V gene: TRBV4-1
J gene: TRBJ2-7
D gene: .
CDR3 protein: CASSQDSRYEQYF
CDR3 DNA: TGCGCCAGCAGCCAAGATTCGCGATACGAGCAGTACTTC

clone size: .
V gene: TRBV11-2
J gene: TRBJ2-3
D gene: .
CDR3 protein: CASSLEWTDTQYF
CDR3 DNA: TGTGCCAGCAGCTTAGAGTGGACAGATACGCAGTATTTT

clone size: .
V gene: TRBV28
J gene: TRBJ1-5
D gene: .
CDR3 protein: CASSPPRGPQHF
CDR3 DNA: TGTGCCAGCAGCCCCCCTAGGGGGCCCCAGCATTTT

clone size: .
V gene: TRBV5-4
J gene: TRBJ2-3
D gene: .
CDR3 protein: CASSPTRPTDTQYF
CDR3 DNA: TGTGCCAGCAGCCCCACCCGGCCCACAGATACGCAGTATTTT

clone size: .
V gene: TRBV5-8
J gene: TRBJ1-2
D gene: .
CDR3 protein: CASGAWGSNYGYTF
CDR3 DNA: TGTGCCAGCGGGGCGTGGGGGTCAAACTATGGCTACACCTTC

clone size: .
V gene: TRBV11-3
J gene: TRBJ2-7
D gene: .
CDR3 protein: CASSLARDYEQYF
CDR3 DNA: TGTGCCAGCAGCTTAGCCAGGGACTACGAGCAGTACTTC

clone size: once
V gene: TRBV9
J gene: TRBJ2-1
D gene: TRBD2
CDR3 protein: CASSTRPGTSGRSYNEQFF
CDR3 DNA: TGTGCCAGCAGCACACGTCCCGGGACTAGCGGGAGATCCTACAATGAGCAGTTCTTC

clone size: .
V gene: TRBV19
J gene: TRBJ2-3
D gene: .
CDR3 protein: CASNPTIPGKWGGPNTQYF
CDR3 DNA: TGTGCCAGCAATCCTACGATCCCGGGAAAATGGGGGGGCCCCAATACGCAGTATTTT

clone size: .
V gene: TRBV7-6
J gene: TRBJ2-2
D gene: TRBD1
CDR3 protein: CASSFIQGSTGELFF
CDR3 DNA: TGTGCCAGCAGCTTTATACAGGGGAGCACCGGGGAGCTGTTTTTT

clone size: .
V gene: TRBV27
J gene: TRBJ2-7
D gene: .
CDR3 protein: CASSSGHLYEQYF
CDR3 DNA: TGTGCCAGCAGCTCGGGACACCTCTACGAGCAGTACTTC

clone size: .
V gene: TRBV30
J gene: TRBJ1-2
D gene: .
CDR3 protein: CAYPGAGGGYTF
CDR3 DNA: TGTGCCTACCCTGGTGCAGGTGGGGGCTACACCTTC

clone size: .
V gene: TRBV5-6
J gene: TRBJ2-2
D gene: .
CDR3 protein: CASSLVQGTGELFF
CDR3 DNA: TGTGCCAGCAGCTTGGTCCAGGGAACCGGGGAGCTGTTTTTT

clone size: .
V gene: TRBV18
J gene: TRBJ1-1
D gene: TRBD1
CDR3 protein: CASSPVRTGSIGAFF
CDR3 DNA: TGTGCCAGCTCACCCGTAAGGACAGGGTCCATTGGAGCTTTCTTT

clone size: .
V gene: TRBV9
J gene: TRBJ2-2
D gene: .
CDR3 protein: CASSVVGGQLFF
CDR3 DNA: TGTGCCAGCAGCGTAGTTGGAGGGCAGCTGTTTTTT

clone size: once
V gene: TRBV19
J gene: TRBJ1-5
D gene: .
CDR3 protein: CASSNQGPLIQPQHF
CDR3 DNA: TGTGCCAGTAGTAATCAGGGACCCTTGATTCAGCCCCAGCATTTT

clone size: .
V gene: TRBV7-2
J gene: TRBJ2-5
D gene: TRBD2
CDR3 protein: CASSPPSRTSGKETQYF
CDR3 DNA: TGTGCCAGCAGCCCTCCTTCTAGGACTAGCGGGAAAGAGACCCAGTACTTC

clone size: .
V gene: TRBV29-1
J gene: TRBJ2-3
D gene: TRBD2
CDR3 protein: CSVGTSGYTDTQYF
CDR3 DNA: TGCAGCGTTGGGACTAGCGGTTACACAGATACGCAGTATTTT

clone size: .
V gene: TRBV30
J gene: TRBJ2-7
D gene: .
CDR3 protein: CAWRFGDVTYEQYF
CDR3 DNA: TGTGCCTGGAGGTTTGGGGACGTGACCTACGAGCAGTACTTC

clone size: .
V gene: TRBV5-6
J gene: TRBJ2-1
D gene: .
CDR3 protein: CASSLPSYNEQFF
CDR3 DNA: TGTGCCAGCAGCTTGCCTAGCTACAATGAGCAGTTCTTC

clone size: .
V gene: TRBV7-9
J gene: TRBJ2-7
D gene: .
CDR3 protein: CASSLTSLLAYEQYF
CDR3 DNA: TGTGCCAGCAGCTTAACTAGTCTCCTCGCCTACGAGCAGTACTTC

clone size: once
V gene: TRBV6-4
J gene: TRBJ2-1
D gene: TRBD2
CDR3 protein: CASSETGGIYNEQFF
CDR3 DNA: TGTGCCAGCAGTGAAACGGGAGGGATATACAATGAGCAGTTCTTC

clone size: .
V gene: TRBV19
J gene: TRBJ2-7
D gene: TRBD1
CDR3 protein: CASSWTGSTYEQYF
CDR3 DNA: TGTGCCAGTAGTTGGACAGGGTCCACCTACGAGCAGTACTTC

clone size: .
V gene: TRBV5-4
J gene: TRBJ2-7
D gene: TRBD2
CDR3 protein: CASSLAGRWGEQYF
CDR3 DNA: TGTGCCAGCAGCTTGGCCGGGAGGTGGGGCGAGCAGTACTTC

clone size: .
V gene: TRBV4-3
J gene: TRBJ2-7
D gene: TRBD2
CDR3 protein: CASRRRDGGTYEQYF
CDR3 DNA: TGCGCCAGCAGGAGGAGGGACGGGGGGACCTACGAGCAGTACTTC

clone size: .
V gene: TRBV9
J gene: TRBJ2-5
D gene: .
CDR3 protein: CASSVAGWETQYF
CDR3 DNA: TGTGCCAGCAGCGTTGCAGGGTGGGAGACCCAGTACTTC

clone size: .
V gene: TRBV7-9
J gene: TRBJ2-6
D gene: .
CDR3 protein: CASSLGPSGANVLTF
CDR3 DNA: TGTGCCAGCAGCTTAGGTCCATCAGGGGCCAACGTCCTGACTTTC

clone size: .
V gene: TRBV2
J gene: TRBJ2-3
D gene: .
CDR3 protein: CASSERKGPGVSGTQYF
CDR3 DNA: TGTGCCAGCAGTGAACGAAAGGGACCCGGGGTTTCGGGTACGCAGTATTTT

clone size: .
V gene: TRBV19
J gene: TRBJ1-2
D gene: .
CDR3 protein: CASSLRRPALYGYTF
CDR3 DNA: TGTGCCAGTAGTCTCCGACGTCCCGCCCTCTATGGCTACACCTTC

clone size: .
V gene: TRBV6-5
J gene: TRBJ2-1
D gene: TRBD2
CDR3 protein: CASSYGGRGYNEQFF
CDR3 DNA: TGTGCCAGCAGTTACGGCGGGAGAGGCTACAATGAGCAGTTCTTC